This T cell receptor beta chain originates from a study of T-cell memory formation after mild COVID-19. Germline CDR1 is SGHRS and CDR2 is YFSETQ. This CDR3 has 14 amino acids. Trimming cost V 1 base and J 6 bases, with 11 bases left between them. This clonotype was recorded a few times. TCRdb re-called the 5' RACE reads with MiXCR, one entry per CDR3 protein. The sample consists of more than 400,000 distinct CDR3 sequences, roughly 20% of them appearing once. The TCR comes from an adult woman who had mild COVID-19 (a few samples of this study predate the infection). Cell type and time point are not known. This chain uses TRBV5-1 with TRBJ1-5; D might be TRBD1 (6 bases). The sample taken for sequencing was PBMCs or a T cell subset sorted from them (not recorded which). The chain's CDR3 is CASSLLPGVQPQHF. CDR3 DNA sequence: TGCGCCAGCAGCTTGTTACCAGGGGTTCAGCCCCAGCATTTT.